Each of the 15 T cell receptor beta chains below was sequenced from the same sample in a study of T cell responses to AZD1222 COVID-19 vaccine. Profiled with immunoSEQ multiplex PCR; TCRdb holds only in-frame clones, not every one. The sample consists of roughly 100,000 clones, roughly 88% of them appearing once. The starting material was peripheral blood, obtained 28 days after the second AZD1222 dose. Receptor source: an adult who received the AZD1222 COVID-19 vaccine.

The chain carries TRBV5-1 and TRBJ1-4, with 7 bases identical to TRBD1. V lost 4 bases, J lost 3 bases, and 9 bases stayed unmatched. The CDR3 runs to 16 residues. Germline V gene sequence: CDR1 SGHRS, CDR2 YFSETQ. Written as DNA, the CDR3 is TGCGCCAGCAGCGAGGGGGCTGGAAGACCTAATGAAAAACTGTTTTTT. This codes for CASSEGAGRPNEKLFF.

This chain joins TRBV19 and TRBJ1-4; 7 positions agree with TRBD1. Germline V CDR1 and CDR2: LNHDA, SQIVND (reference sequence). The V gene end was trimmed by 10 bases and the J gene end by 6 bases; junction bases not matched to a gene: 11. This CDR3 comprises 14 residues. CDR3 nucleotides: TGTGCCACCCCGAGGGGGCGAGGGCATGAAAAACTGTTTTTT. Its protein is CATPRGRGHEKLFF.

V usage is TRBV2 and J usage is TRBJ2-5; possibly TRBD1 for D (5 bases). CDR1 SNHLY and CDR2 FYNNEI come from the germline V gene. This CDR3 spans 14 amino acids. V dropped 7 bases and J dropped 3 bases, with 15 bases sitting between them. In nucleotides, the CDR3 is TGTGCCAGCAAATCGGAGACAGCGAAAGAGACCCAGTACTTC. It codes for CASKSETAKETQYF.

Within the sample, this clone is large (0.1 to 1%). The V gene is TRBV13, the J gene TRBJ2-3; D remains unclear. The ends were cut back, 0 bases at V and 5 bases at J, with 12 bases in the middle. Germline CDR1 and CDR2: PRHDT and FYEKMQ (reference sequence). The CDR3 totals 15 residues. The CDR3 DNA follows: TGTGCCAGCAGCTTAGGCTCCTCCTTCGAAGATACGCAGTATTTT. It translates to CASSLGSSFEDTQYF.

This chain uses TRBV3-1 (or the pseudogene TRBV3-2) with TRBJ1-1, with D unresolved. The CDR3 is 13 residues long. In germline, CDR1 is LGHDT, CDR2 YNNKEL (reference sequence). The V and J ends lost 0 bases and 9 bases respectively, with 11 bases between them. The CDR3 loop reads CASSQEGSFQAFF. The CDR3 DNA sequence: TGTGCCAGCAGCCAAGAAGGTAGTTTCCAAGCTTTCTTT.

The chain combines TRBV9 with TRBJ1-2; 9 bases match TRBD1. The CDR3 consists of 14 residues. Germline values: CDR1 SGDLS, CDR2 YYNGEE. V shed 4 bases, J shed 2 bases, and the junction held 3 bases outside the gene matches. The CDR3 spells CASSKQGANYGYTF. The CDR3 nucleotides are TGTGCCAGCAGCAAACAGGGGGCCAACTATGGCTACACCTTC.

This chain links TRBV5-3 with TRBJ1-3; D not certain. TRBV5-3 is noted as an ORF with a role that remains uncertain. CDR3 length: 14 residues. The V gene lost 5 bases and the J gene lost 4 bases, with 13 bases spanning the gap. The CDR3 here is CARSSPQCGNTIYF. The CDR3, as DNA: TGTGCCAGAAGTTCCCCGCAGTGCGGAAACACCATATATTTT.

The rearrangement uses TRBV5-1 and TRBJ1-6; D is possibly TRBD1 (6 bases). Between the trimmed V and J ends, which lost 4 bases and 8 bases, there was a span of 19 bases. The CDR3 extends over 16 amino acids. Germline V gene lookup returns CDR1 SGHRS and CDR2 YFSETQ. The CDR3 DNA sequence: TGCGCCAGCAGCACGGCGGGACTCAACAGGGATTCACCCCTCCACTTT. This sequence encodes CASSTAGLNRDSPLHF.

The chain links TRBV3-1 (or the pseudogene TRBV3-2) to TRBJ2-3, with D unresolved. The CDR3 runs to 16 residues. CDR1 and CDR2 (germline): LGHDT, YNNKEL (reference sequence). V dropped 0 bases and J dropped 0 bases, with 10 bases sitting between them. This CDR3 is CASSQDLSLSTDTQYF. CDR3 in DNA: TGTGCCAGCAGCCAAGATCTTAGCCTTAGCACAGATACGCAGTATTTT.

The V and J genes are TRBV5-3 and TRBJ2-4; D remains unclear. TRBV5-3 is treated as an ORF (open reading frame) with a function not yet certain. V lost 4 bases to trimming and J lost 0 bases, with 11 bases between them. The CDR3 runs 15 residues. CDR3 loop: CARSPLRLAKNIQYF. CDR3 nucleotides: TGTGCCAGAAGCCCTCTAAGGTTAGCCAAAAACATTCAGTACTTC.

This clone was seen only once. The chain combines TRBV28 with TRBJ2-7, with 12 bases identical to TRBD2. The V gene's germline CDR1 is MDHEN and CDR2 SYDVKM. This CDR3 is 14 amino acids long. V shed 6 bases, J shed 3 bases, and the junction held 3 bases outside the gene matches. CDR3 protein: CASSWTSGVYEQYF. The CDR3, as DNA: TGTGCCAGCAGCTGGACTAGCGGGGTCTACGAGCAGTACTTC.

The chain employs TRBV7-9 and TRBJ1-2; the D is unclear. The CDR3 contains 13 residues. V was pared by 4 bases and J by 1 base, with 7 bases between. Germline values: CDR1 SEHNR, CDR2 FQNEAQ (reference sequence). The CDR3 region has the DNA TGTGCCAGCAGCTCCGCGGGTAACTATGGCTACACCTTC. It codes for CASSSAGNYGYTF. Variable domain in full (rest from reference TRBV7-9 and TRBJ1-2): DTGVSQNPRHKITKRGQNVTFRCDPISEHNRLYWYRQTLGQGPEFLTYFQNEAQLEKSRLLSDRFSAERPKGSFSTLEIQRTEQGDSAMYLCASSSAGNYGYTFGSGTRLTVV.

This clone was detected only once. The V and J genes are TRBV18 and TRBJ1-5; 8 bases are shared with TRBD1. The CDR3 has 14 residues. Germline CDR1 and CDR2: KGHSH and LQKENI. V shed 4 bases, J shed 2 bases, and the junction held 1 base outside the gene matches. CDR3 amino acids: CASSQGQGNQPQHF. In DNA, the CDR3 is TGTGCCAGCTCACAGGGACAGGGCAATCAGCCCCAGCATTTT. The full variable domain, rest sourced from reference TRBV18 and TRBJ1-5, is NAGVMQNPRHLVRRRGQEARLRCSPMKGHSHVYWYRQLPEEGLKFMVYLQKENIIDESGMPKERFSAEFPKEGPSILRIQQVVRGDSAAYFCASSQGQGNQPQHFGDGTRLSIL.

CDR3 loop: CASSPLEVVGTDTQYF. In nucleotides, the CDR3 is TGTGCCAGCAGTCCCCTCGAGGTGGTCGGCACAGATACGCAGTATTTT. The chain recombines TRBV27 with TRBJ2-3; D unresolved. The CDR3 extends over 16 amino acids. Per the germline V gene, CDR1 is MNHEY and CDR2 is SMNVEV (reference sequence). Trimming removed 5 bases from V and 1 base from J, with 16 bases in between.

The chain carries TRBV20-1 and TRBJ2-7; D is ambiguous. The V gene's germline CDR1 is DFQATT and CDR2 SNEGSKA (reference sequence). The CDR3 is 11 residues long. The CDR3 loop reads CSFLSSYEQYF. In DNA, the CDR3 is TGCAGCTTCCTTAGCTCCTACGAGCAGTACTTC.